The clone carrying this T cell receptor (beta chain) appeared once. This sample stems from a study of cytomegalovirus exposure and HLA in healthy donors. Use of 60 Vbeta and 13 Jbeta primers characterized the PCR. TCRdb keeps only in-frame clones here, not all; method: immunoSEQ multiplex PCR. This repertoire shows over 150,000 clones, approximately 80% found once; its top ten account for roughly 1.2%. The length of the CDR3 is 15 residues. The trim removed 4 bases at V and 5 bases at J, leaving 6 bases unmatched. Germline V gene lookup returns CDR1 SGHRS and CDR2 YFSETQ. V is TRBV5-1 and J is TRBJ1-6; 7 nucleotides line up with TRBD1. The sequencing sample was made of PBMCs. The sequence derives from a girl aged 2-10 years in good health and CMV-seropositive. CDR3 nucleotides: TGCGCCAGCAGCCAGGGACAGCTCCATAATTCACCCCTCCACTTT. Residues: CASSQGQLHNSPLHF. The full variable domain, completed using reference TRBV5-1 and TRBJ1-6, is KAGVTQTPRYLIKTRGQQVTLSCSPISGHRSVSWYQQTPGQGLQFLFEYFSETQRNKGNFPGRFSGRQFSNSRSEMNVSTLELGDSALYLCASSQGQLHNSPLHFGNGTRLTVT.